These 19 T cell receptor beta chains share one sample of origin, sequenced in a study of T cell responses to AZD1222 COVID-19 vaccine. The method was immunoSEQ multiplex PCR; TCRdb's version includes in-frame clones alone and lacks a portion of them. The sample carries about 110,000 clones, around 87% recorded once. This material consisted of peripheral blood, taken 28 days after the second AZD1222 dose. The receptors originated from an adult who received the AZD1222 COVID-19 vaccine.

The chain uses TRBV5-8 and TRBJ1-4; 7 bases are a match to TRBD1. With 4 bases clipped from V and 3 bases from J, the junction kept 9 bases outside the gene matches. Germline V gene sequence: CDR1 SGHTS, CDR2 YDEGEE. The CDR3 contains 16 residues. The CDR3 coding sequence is TGTGCCAGCAGCGGAATGACGGGGACAGCTAATGAAAAACTGTTTTTT. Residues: CASSGMTGTANEKLFF.

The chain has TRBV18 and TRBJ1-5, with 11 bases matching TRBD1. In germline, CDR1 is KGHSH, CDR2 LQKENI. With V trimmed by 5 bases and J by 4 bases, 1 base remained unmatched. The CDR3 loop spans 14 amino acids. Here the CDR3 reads CASSGTGGNQPQHF. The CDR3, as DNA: TGTGCCAGCTCAGGGACAGGGGGAAATCAGCCCCAGCATTTT.

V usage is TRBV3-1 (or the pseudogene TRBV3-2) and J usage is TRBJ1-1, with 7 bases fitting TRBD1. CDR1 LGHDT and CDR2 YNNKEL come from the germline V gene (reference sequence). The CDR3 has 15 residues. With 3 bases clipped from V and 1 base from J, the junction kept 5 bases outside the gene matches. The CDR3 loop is CASSQSDRENTEAFF. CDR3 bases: TGTGCCAGCAGCCAGAGTGACAGGGAGAACACTGAAGCTTTCTTT.

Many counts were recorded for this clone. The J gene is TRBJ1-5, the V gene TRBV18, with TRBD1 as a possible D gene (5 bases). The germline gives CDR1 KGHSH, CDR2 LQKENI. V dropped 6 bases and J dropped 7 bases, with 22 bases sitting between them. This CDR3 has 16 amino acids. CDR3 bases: TGTGCCAGCTCGAGAGAATTAACGACAGCTGGGCAGCCCCAGCATTTT. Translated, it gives CASSRELTTAGQPQHF.

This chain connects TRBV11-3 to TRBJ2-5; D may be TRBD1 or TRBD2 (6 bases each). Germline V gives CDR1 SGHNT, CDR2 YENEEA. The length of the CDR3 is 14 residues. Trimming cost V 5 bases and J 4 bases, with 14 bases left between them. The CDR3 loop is CASSHVGGTETQYF. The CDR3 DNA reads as TGTGCCAGCAGCCATGTAGGGGGGACAGAGACCCAGTACTTC.

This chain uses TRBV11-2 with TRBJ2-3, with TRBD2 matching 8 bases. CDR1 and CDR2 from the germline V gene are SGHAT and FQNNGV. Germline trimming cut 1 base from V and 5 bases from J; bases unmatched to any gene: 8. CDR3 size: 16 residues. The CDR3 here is CASSLARGGAIDTQYF. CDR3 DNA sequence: TGTGCCAGCAGCTTAGCCCGGGGGGGTGCGATAGATACGCAGTATTTT.

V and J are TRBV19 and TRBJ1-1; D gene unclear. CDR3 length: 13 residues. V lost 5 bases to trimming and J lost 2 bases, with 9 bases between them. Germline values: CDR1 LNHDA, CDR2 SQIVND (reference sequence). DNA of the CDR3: TGTGCCAGTAGTGTCCAGCCTAACACTGAAGCTTTCTTT. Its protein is CASSVQPNTEAFF.

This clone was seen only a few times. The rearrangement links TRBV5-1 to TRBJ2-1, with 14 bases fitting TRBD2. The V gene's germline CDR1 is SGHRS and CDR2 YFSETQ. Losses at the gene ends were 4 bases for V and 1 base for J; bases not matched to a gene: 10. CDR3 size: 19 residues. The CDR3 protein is CASSPQRTSGRPSYNEQFF. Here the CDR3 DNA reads TGCGCCAGCAGCCCACAACGGACTAGCGGGAGGCCATCCTACAATGAGCAGTTCTTC.

The CDR3 DNA reads as TGTGCCAGCAGCCAAGGGTCAGGGGTAAATGAAAAACTGTTTTTT. This codes for CASSQGSGVNEKLFF. The J gene is TRBJ1-4, the V gene TRBV3-1 (or the pseudogene TRBV3-2), with D possibly TRBD1 on 6 matching bases. Trimming pared 1 base from V and 5 bases from J, leaving 11 bases between. Germline V lookup: CDR1 LGHDT, CDR2 YNNKEL (reference sequence). CDR3 length: 15 amino acids.

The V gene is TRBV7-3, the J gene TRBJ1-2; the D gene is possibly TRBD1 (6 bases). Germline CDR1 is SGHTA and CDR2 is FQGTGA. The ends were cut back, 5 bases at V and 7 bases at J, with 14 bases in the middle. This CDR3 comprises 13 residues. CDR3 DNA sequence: TGTGCCAGCAGCGCCCAGGGGACGAGTGGCTACACCTTC. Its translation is CASSAQGTSGYTF.

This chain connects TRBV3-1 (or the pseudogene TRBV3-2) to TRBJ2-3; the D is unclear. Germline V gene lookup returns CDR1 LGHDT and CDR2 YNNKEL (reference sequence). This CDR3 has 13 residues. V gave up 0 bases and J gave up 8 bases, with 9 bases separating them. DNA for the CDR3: TGTGCCAGCAGCCAAGATGTAAGAGGTACGCAGTATTTT. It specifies CASSQDVRGTQYF.

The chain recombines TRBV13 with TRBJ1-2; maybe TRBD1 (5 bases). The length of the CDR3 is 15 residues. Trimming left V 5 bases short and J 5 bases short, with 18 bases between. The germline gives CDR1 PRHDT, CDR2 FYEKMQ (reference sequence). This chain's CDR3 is CASSPRTTTVYGYTF. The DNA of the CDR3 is TGTGCCAGCAGCCCCCGGACAACAACCGTATATGGCTACACCTTC. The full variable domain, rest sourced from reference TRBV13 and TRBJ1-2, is AAGVIQSPRHLIKEKRETATLKCYPIPRHDTVYWYQQGPGQDPQFLISFYEKMQSDKGSIPDRFSAQQFSDYHSELNMSSLELGDSALYFCASSPRTTTVYGYTFGSGTRLTVV.

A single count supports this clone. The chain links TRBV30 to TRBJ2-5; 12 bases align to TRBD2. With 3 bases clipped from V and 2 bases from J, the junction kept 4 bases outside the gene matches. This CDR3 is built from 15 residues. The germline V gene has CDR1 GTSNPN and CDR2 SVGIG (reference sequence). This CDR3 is CAWRAGTSGQETQYF. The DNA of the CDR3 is TGTGCCTGGAGGGCCGGGACTAGCGGGCAAGAGACCCAGTACTTC.

The CDR3 sequence: CASSFPGNYEQYF. The CDR3 DNA is TGTGCCAGCAGTTTCCCAGGGAACTACGAGCAGTACTTC. This rearrangement joins TRBV28 to TRBJ2-7; D is possibly TRBD1 (5 bases). The CDR3 is 13 residues long. Between the trimmed V and J ends, which lost 3 bases and 3 bases, there was a span of 9 bases. Germline CDR1 is MDHEN and CDR2 is SYDVKM.

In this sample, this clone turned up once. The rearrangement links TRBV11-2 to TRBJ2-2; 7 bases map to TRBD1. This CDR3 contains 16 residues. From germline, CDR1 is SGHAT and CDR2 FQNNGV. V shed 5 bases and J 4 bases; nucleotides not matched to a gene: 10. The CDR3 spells CASSARQGSGTGELFF. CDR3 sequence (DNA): TGTGCCAGCAGCGCACGACAGGGTTCGGGCACCGGGGAGCTGTTTTTT.

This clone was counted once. The CDR3 protein is CATSHRGNEQFF. CDR3 nucleotide sequence: TGTGCCACCAGTCACAGGGGAAATGAGCAGTTCTTC. The rearrangement joins TRBV24-1 to TRBJ2-1; 7 bases are shared with TRBD1. CDR3 length: 12 amino acids. V trimming: 6 bases; J trimming: 7 bases; junction bases outside the gene matches: 2. Germline assignment: CDR1 KGHDR and CDR2 SFDVKD.

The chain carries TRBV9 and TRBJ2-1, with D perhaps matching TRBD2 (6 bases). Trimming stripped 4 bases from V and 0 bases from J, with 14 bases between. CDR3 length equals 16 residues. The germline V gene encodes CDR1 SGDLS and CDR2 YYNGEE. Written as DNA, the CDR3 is TGTGCCAGCAGCCCCGGTTGGGGACTCTCCTACAATGAGCAGTTCTTC. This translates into CASSPGWGLSYNEQFF.

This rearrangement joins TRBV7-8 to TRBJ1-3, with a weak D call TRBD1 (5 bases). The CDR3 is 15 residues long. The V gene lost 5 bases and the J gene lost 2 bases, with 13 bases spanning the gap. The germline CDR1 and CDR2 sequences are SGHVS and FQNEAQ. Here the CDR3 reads CASSIRGTAGNTIYF. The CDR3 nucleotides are TGTGCCAGCAGCATCCGGGGGACTGCTGGAAACACCATATATTTT.

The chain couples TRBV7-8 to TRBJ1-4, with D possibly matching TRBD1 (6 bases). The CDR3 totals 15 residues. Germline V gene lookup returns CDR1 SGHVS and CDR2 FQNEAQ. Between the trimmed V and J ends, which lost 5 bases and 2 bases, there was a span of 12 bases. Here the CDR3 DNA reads TGTGCCAGCAGCCTCCAGGGGCTCACTAATGAAAAACTGTTTTTT. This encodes CASSLQGLTNEKLFF.